Listed here are 10 T cell receptor beta chains from one sample, sequenced in a study of graft-versus-host responses after intestinal transplantation. Graft tissue was processed to release intraepithelial and lamina propria lymphocytes. The table came from immunoSEQ multiplex PCR; TCRdb's copy has only in-frame clones and leaves some out. The sample shows 11,000 to 15,000 clones, more than 65% of them seen only once. This specimen was ileum tissue, taken just over 26 days after intestinal transplant. The origin of the receptors is a human patient who received an intestinal transplant, so some T cells may come from the graft donor.

Concerning this clone itself: The germline gene is not matched at one end of the junction; a read error may be the cause. J is TRBJ1-2 and V is TRBV7-8; D ambiguous. Germline V CDR1 and CDR2: SGHVS, FQNEAQ. The length of the CDR3 is 11 residues. The CDR3: CASSPGWAPSF. DNA for the CDR3: TGTGCCAGCAGCCCAGGATGGGCCCCATCCTTC.

This clone showed up just once. This chain connects TRBV7-3 to TRBJ2-5, with D possibly matching TRBD1 (6 bases). Germline CDR1 and CDR2: SGHTA and FQGTGA. Trimming took off 2 bases at V and 3 bases at J, with 16 bases between the two ends. There are 16 residues in the CDR3. The CDR3 coding sequence is TGTGCCAGCAGCTTAGGGGTGTGGGGGCCAGAAGAGACCCAGTACTTC. Translation: CASSLGVWGPEETQYF.

The chain combines TRBV10-2 with TRBJ2-2; D might be TRBD1 or TRBD2, each matching 6 bases. V was cut by 6 bases and J by 8 bases, with 10 bases left in between. The CDR3 is 12 residues long. Germline CDR1 reads WSHSY; CDR2 reads SAAADI. Here the CDR3 DNA reads TGCGCCAGCAGGGAGGGGACAGGGGAGCTGTTTTTT. Amino acid sequence: CASREGTGELFF.

Points on this clone: A junction end diverges from the germline sequence, so it may reflect a read error. CDR3 region: CAGSLNRAHEQYF. CDR3 in DNA: TGTGCCGGCAGTTTAAACAGGGCACACGAGCAGTACTTC. V gene TRBV27 combines with J gene TRBJ2-7; D may be TRBD1 (6 bases). The CDR3 spans 13 residues. Per the germline V gene, CDR1 is MNHEY and CDR2 is SMNVEV (reference sequence).

The chain is built from TRBV12-5 and TRBJ2-2, with TRBD1 as a possible D gene (6 bases). The CDR3 extends over 13 amino acids. V shed 7 bases and J shed 1 base, with 7 bases lying between them. CDR1 LGHNT and CDR2 FRNRAP come from the germline V gene. The CDR3 DNA reads as TGTGCTAGTGCAGGGGAGAACACCGGGGAGCTGTTTTTT. Protein product: CASAGENTGELFF.

CDR3 region: CASRQGTVTGELFF. CDR3 coding DNA: TGTGCCAGCAGACAGGGGACGGTAACCGGGGAGCTGTTTTTT. V and J are TRBV6-6 and TRBJ2-2; TRBD1 agrees at 7 bases. CDR1 and CDR2 from the germline V gene are MNHNY and SVGAGI (reference sequence). V shed 6 bases and J 5 bases; nucleotides not matched to a gene: 6. The CDR3 covers 14 residues.

The chain joins TRBV7-9 to TRBJ1-1; 9 nucleotides match TRBD1. The length of the CDR3 is 15 residues. CDR1 SEHNR and CDR2 FQNEAQ come from the germline V gene (reference sequence). J was trimmed by 1 base and V by 5 bases; bases with no gene match: 5. The DNA for the CDR3 is TGTGCCAGCAGCCGGGGACAGGGACCGAACACTGAAGCTTTCTTT. Translation gives CASSRGQGPNTEAFF.

The chain recombines TRBV5-1 with TRBJ2-3, with 9 bases aligning to TRBD2. The CDR3 has 17 amino acids. Germline V lookup: CDR1 SGHRS, CDR2 YFSETQ. V gave up 1 base and J gave up 1 base; unmatched junction bases: 7. The CDR3 loop reads CASSLFPAGGRTDTQYF. The CDR3 coding sequence is TGCGCCAGCAGCTTGTTTCCAGCGGGGGGTCGCACAGATACGCAGTATTTT.

The rearrangement uses TRBV10-2 and TRBJ2-3; TRBD2 aligns across 7 bases. CDR1 is WSHSY, CDR2 SAAADI, per germline. CDR3 length: 14 residues. Trimming at V came to 5 bases and at J to 5 bases, leaving 7 bases not matched to a gene. The CDR3 here is CASSPAGPLDTQYF. CDR3 nucleotide sequence: TGCGCCAGCAGTCCAGCGGGGCCTTTAGATACGCAGTATTTT.

The chain recombines TRBV7-9 with TRBJ1-2; 9 bases agree with TRBD1. Germline trimming cut 5 bases from V and 2 bases from J; bases unmatched to any gene: 6. The germline V gene has CDR1 SEHNR and CDR2 FQNEAQ (reference sequence). This CDR3 comprises 15 residues. The DNA for the CDR3 is TGTGCCAGCAGCGATTACAGGGGGCAAAACTATGGCTACACCTTC. Protein sequence: CASSDYRGQNYGYTF.